What follows are 21 T cell receptor gamma chains derived from one specimen sequenced in a study of Vδ1+ human thymocytes (dated by TCRdb to 2017 to 2018). Here is what the overall study found, with its caveats: Unlike the oligoclonal repertoires in peripheral blood, the thymic TRG and TRD repertoires appeared highly polyclonal, with Gaussian CDR3 length distributions.

Antigens of these TCRs are unknown. Sequenced using an Illumina MiSeq. RNA extraction was carried out with the RNeasy mini kit, and reverse transcription was then done using Superscript III. To generate the CDR3 amplicons, a multiplex PCR was run using pooled V-gene forward primers together with a constant-region reverse primer that carried Illumina adaptor overhangs. Via CATT, TCRdb reprocessed the public reads, and rows with identical DNA were then joined. The table for this sample lists 10,000 to 13,000 gamma-chain clones; around 40% of them were counted only once. Roughly 2% of the sample lies in the top ten. The sample consisted of Vdelta1+ gamma-delta thymocytes from the thymus. According to the study, the label for this sample's cell subset or site signals: FACS-sorted CD3+ TCRalphabeta- TCRVdelta1+ TCRVdelta2- thymocytes. The source is a boy younger than two who had congenital heart surgery.

The chain combines TRGV5 with TRGJ1 or TRGJ2. Germline V gene lookup returns CDR1 VINAFY and CDR2 YDVSNSKD. The CDR3 loop spans 13 amino acids. V lost 2 bases and J lost 3; bases outside the gene matches: 4. Here the CDR3 reads CATWDNLYYKKLF. CDR3 DNA: TGTGCCACCTGGGACAACCTTTATTATAAGAAACTCTTT.

This chain joins TRGV5 and TRGJ1 or TRGJ2. V dropped 0 bases and J dropped 3; count of bases not matched to a gene: 11. CDR1 is VINAFY and CDR2 is YDVSNSKD in the germline V gene. The CDR3 contains 16 residues. The CDR3 reads CATWDRQVEIYYKKLF. The CDR3 DNA sequence: TGTGCCACCTGGGACAGGCAAGTTGAGATTTATTATAAGAAACTCTTT.

In its sample, this clone was seen a few times. The sample has other DNA sequences that encode this CDR3 too. The V call is TRGV9, the J call TRGJ1 or TRGJ2. The CDR3 is 14 amino acids. Germline CDR1 and CDR2: GITISATS and ISYDGTV (reference sequence). Germline trimming cut 1 base from V and 4 bases from J; bases unmatched to any gene: 7. CDR3 residues: CALWEVLPYYKKLF. CDR3 bases: TGTGCCTTGTGGGAGGTCCTCCCCTATTATAAGAAACTCTTT.

V and J are TRGV5 and TRGJ1 or TRGJ2. Assignment of the J gene here rests on matching the DNA to germline, because TCRdb gives none. The CDR3 totals 13 residues. From germline, CDR1 is VINAFY and CDR2 YDVSNSKD. J gave up 11 bases and V 0 bases, and 10 bases lay outside the gene matches. The CDR3 loop is CATWDRRAGEKLF. The CDR3 bases are TGTGCCACCTGGGACAGGCGGGCTGGGGAGAAACTCTTT.

V is TRGV8 and J is TRGJ1 or TRGJ2. The J gene comes from matching the DNA to germline here; TCRdb lacks it. With 0 bases clipped from V and 12 bases from J, the junction kept 11 bases outside the gene matches. The CDR3 extends over 13 amino acids. Germline V gene data show CDR1 as VENAVY and CDR2 as YDSYNSRV. CDR3 sequence (DNA): TGTGCCACCTGGGATAGGTCTCTGCGGGGGAAACTCTTT. This sequence encodes CATWDRSLRGKLF.

This chain connects TRGV5 to TRGJ1 or TRGJ2. Germline V CDR1 and CDR2: VINAFY, YDVSNSKD. The CDR3 is 14 residues long. The junction had 7 bases not matched to a gene; V was cut back by 0 bases and J by 5 bases. The CDR3 loop reads CATWDRHFHYKKLF. CDR3 bases: TGTGCCACCTGGGACAGGCATTTCCATTATAAGAAACTCTTT.

The chain couples TRGV4 to TRGJ1 or TRGJ2. The J gene, left out of TCRdb, was set here by checking the DNA against germline. CDR1 EGSTGY and CDR2 YDSYTSSV come from the germline V gene. This CDR3 has 13 amino acids. The ends lost 0 bases at V and 7 bases at J; junction bases unmatched: 6. CDR3 bases: TGTGCCACCTGGGATGGGCTCCAGTATAAGAAACTCTTT. Its protein product is CATWDGLQYKKLF.

This rearrangement joins TRGV9 to TRGJ1 or TRGJ2. No J gene is reported in TCRdb; it was inferred here by comparing the DNA with germline. CDR3 size: 12 residues. Germline assignment: CDR1 GITISATS and CDR2 ISYDGTV (reference sequence). J was trimmed by 8 bases and V by 4 bases; bases with no gene match: 8. The CDR3 coding sequence is TGTGCCTTGTGGGACGGGGGGGATAAGAAACTCTTT. Encoded protein: CALWDGGDKKLF.

This clone has a handful of counts. This sequence joins TRGV3 and TRGJ1 or TRGJ2. CDR1 is VTNTFY, CDR2 YDVSTARD, per germline (reference sequence). This CDR3 has 12 residues. V lost 3 bases to trimming and J lost 10 bases; unmatched junction nucleotides: 9. The CDR3 nucleotides read TGTGCCACCTGGGACGGAAGATTGAAGAAACTCTTT. This encodes CATWDGRLKKLF.

V gene TRGV3 combines with J gene TRGJ1 or TRGJ2. TCRdb leaves out the J gene; it was filled in here by matching the DNA to germline. CDR3 size: 13 residues. The V segment lost 5 bases and the J segment 5 bases; nucleotides outside the gene matches: 9. Per the germline V gene, CDR1 is VTNTFY and CDR2 is YDVSTARD (reference sequence). The CDR3 nucleotides are TGTGCCACCTGGGGCGGGGGGGATTATAAGAAACTCTTT. Protein sequence: CATWGGGDYKKLF.

There are a few counts of this clone. The chain employs TRGV9 and TRGJ1 or TRGJ2. Germline trimming cut 2 bases from V and 9 bases from J; bases unmatched to any gene: 10. Germline V gene lookup returns CDR1 GITISATS and CDR2 ISYDGTV (reference sequence). The CDR3 runs 13 residues. The CDR3 is CALWEAESPKKLF. The CDR3 DNA reads TGTGCCTTGTGGGAGGCCGAGTCCCCTAAGAAACTCTTT.

With respect to this clone: Other DNA sequences of this sample code for an identical CDR3. This chain links TRGV3 with TRGJ1 or TRGJ2. No J gene was available from TCRdb, and it was assigned here by a germline match of the DNA. The CDR3 covers 13 residues. Losses at the gene ends were 0 bases for V and 7 bases for J; bases not matched to a gene: 6. CDR1 is VTNTFY, CDR2 YDVSTARD, per germline (reference sequence). Here the CDR3 DNA reads TGTGCCACCTGGGACAGGCTAGGATATAAGAAACTCTTT. This codes for CATWDRLGYKKLF.

This clone was observed a few times. The chain combines TRGV3 with TRGJ1 or TRGJ2. TCRdb is silent on the J gene; assignment here came from matching the DNA to germline. This CDR3 comprises 16 residues. V dropped 0 bases and J dropped 7; count of bases not matched to a gene: 15. The V gene's germline CDR1 is VTNTFY and CDR2 YDVSTARD (reference sequence). The CDR3 DNA reads TGTGCCACCTGGGACAGGTTATACTCGGGGAGGTATAAGAAACTCTTT. Amino acids: CATWDRLYSGRYKKLF.

Of note for this clone: The same CDR3 arises from other DNA sequences in this sample as well. This chain links TRGV9 with TRGJP. The trim removed 0 bases at V and 7 bases at J, leaving 3 bases unmatched. The CDR3 is 16 amino acids. Germline CDR1 GITISATS, CDR2 ISYDGTV (reference sequence). CDR3 region: CALWEVRELGKKIKVF. CDR3 DNA: TGTGCCTTGTGGGAGGTGCGTGAGTTGGGCAAAAAAATCAAGGTATTT.

The chain links TRGV9 to TRGJ1 or TRGJ2. Per the germline V gene, CDR1 is GITISATS and CDR2 is ISYDGTV (reference sequence). Trimming took 0 bases from V and 3 from J; bases not matched to a gene: 8. CDR3 size: 15 residues. CDR3 protein: CALWEVPRTYYKKLF. In DNA, the CDR3 is TGTGCCTTGTGGGAGGTGCCTAGAACTTATTATAAGAAACTCTTT.

The V gene went uncalled, while the J gene is TRGJP1. The CDR3 contains 17 residues. The CDR3 loop is CATWDGLRVYTGWFKIF. The DNA of the CDR3 is TGTGCCACCTGGGACGGGCTTCGCGTATACACTGGTTGGTTCAAGATATTT.

In this sample, this clone turned up a few times. V gene TRGV9 combines with J gene TRGJP. Germline assignment: CDR1 GITISATS and CDR2 ISYDGTV (reference sequence). CDR3 length: 16 residues. V lost 2 bases and J lost 6; bases outside the gene matches: 4. CDR3 nucleotides: TGTGCCTTGTGGGAGGGGGGAGAGTTGGGCAAAAAAATCAAGGTATTT. Its protein product is CALWEGGELGKKIKVF.

The sample holds one count of this clone. This chain connects TRGV4 to TRGJ1 or TRGJ2. TCRdb lists no J gene, so it was determined here by aligning the DNA to germline. The V and J ends lost 2 bases and 2 bases, in that order; junction bases with no gene match: 12. The CDR3 spans 16 residues. CDR1 is EGSTGY and CDR2 is YDSYTSSV in the germline V gene. The CDR3 is CATWDEALWDYYKKLF. The CDR3 DNA sequence: TGTGCCACCTGGGATGAGGCCCTATGGGATTATTATAAGAAACTCTTT.

For this clone: Compared with germline, one end of the junction differs, possibly owing to a read error. The chain uses TRGV4 and TRGJ1 or TRGJ2. The CDR3 is 11 residues long. Germline-derived CDR1 and CDR2 are EGSTGY and YDSYTSSV. The CDR3 loop reads CATGEGQKKLF. In DNA form, the CDR3 reads TGTGCCACCGGGGAGGGGCAGAAGAAACTCTTT.

V gene TRGV4 combines with J gene TRGJ1 or TRGJ2. The J gene, missing from TCRdb, was assigned here through DNA to germline matching. The germline V gene encodes CDR1 EGSTGY and CDR2 YDSYTSSV. The CDR3 length is 11 residues. With 3 bases clipped from V and 10 bases from J, the junction kept 6 bases outside the gene matches. CDR3 sequence (DNA): TGTGCCACCTGGGATAAACGGAAGAAACTCTTT. Encoded protein: CATWDKRKKLF.

To note about this clone: Other DNA sequences in the sample encode the same CDR3. The rearrangement uses TRGV3 and TRGJ1 or TRGJ2. Here the J gene was assigned by germline matching of the DNA, as TCRdb has none. The V gene end was trimmed by 0 bases and the J gene end by 10 bases; junction bases not matched to a gene: 6. The CDR3 totals 12 residues. The germline V gene encodes CDR1 VTNTFY and CDR2 YDVSTARD (reference sequence). CDR3: CATWDRRVKKLF. CDR3 nucleotides: TGTGCCACCTGGGACAGGCGGGTAAAGAAACTCTTT.